The 25 T cell receptor beta chains below come from one sample, sequenced in a study of cytomegalovirus exposure and HLA in healthy donors. Profiled with immunoSEQ multiplex PCR; TCRdb holds only in-frame clones, not every one. The data show under 200,000 clones, around nine tenths seen once. The sample consisted of PBMCs. These receptor sequences come from a woman between 18 and 29 years old in good health and CMV-seropositive.

The chain employs TRBV6-5 and TRBJ1-5; D might be TRBD1 (6 bases). Looked up from germline, CDR1 is MNHEY and CDR2 is SVGAGI. The CDR3 extends over 13 amino acids. With 5 bases removed from V and 6 bases from J, the gap between germline ends came to 11 bases. The DNA of the CDR3 is TGTGCCAGCAGTAGAACAGGGCCTCAGCCCCAGCATTTT. Protein sequence: CASSRTGPQPQHF.

The chain joins TRBV5-1 to TRBJ2-7, with 10 nucleotides matching TRBD2. The V gene's germline CDR1 is SGHRS and CDR2 YFSETQ. This CDR3 is 16 amino acids long. With 0 bases clipped from V and 1 base from J, the junction kept 4 bases outside the gene matches. CDR3 sequence reads: CASSLVSSGSSYEQYF. As DNA, the CDR3 is TGCGCCAGCAGCTTGGTTTCTAGCGGGAGTTCCTACGAGCAGTACTTC.

This chain uses TRBV28 with TRBJ2-7; 8 bases match TRBD1. The CDR3 is 12 amino acids. The germline V gene has CDR1 MDHEN and CDR2 SYDVKM. The V segment lost 11 bases and the J segment 7 bases; nucleotides outside the gene matches: 10. CDR3 amino acids: CAGGRGLDEQYF. In nucleotides, the CDR3 is TGTGCCGGCGGCAGGGGGCTGGATGAGCAGTACTTC.

The V and J genes are TRBV7-2 and TRBJ1-5; unclear D gene. The CDR3 has 13 residues. V lost 3 bases, J lost 2 bases, and 5 bases lay in between. Germline V CDR1 and CDR2: SGHTA, FQGNSA. The CDR3 sequence: CASSFPGNQPQHF. CDR3 DNA: TGTGCCAGCAGCTTCCCAGGCAATCAGCCCCAGCATTTT. The whole variable domain, remainder taken from reference TRBV7-2 and TRBJ1-5, is GAGVSQSPSNKVTEKGKDVELRCDPISGHTALYWYRQSLGQGLEFLIYFQGNSAPDKSGLPSDRFSAERTGGSVSTLTIQRTQQEDSAVYLCASSFPGNQPQHFGDGTRLSIL.

J is TRBJ1-2 and V is TRBV6-1; TRBD1 matches 7 bases. The CDR3 is 14 amino acids. Germline loops: CDR1 MNHNS, CDR2 SASEGT. The junction had 8 bases not matched to a gene; V was cut back by 4 bases and J by 6 bases. Here the CDR3 reads CASSGYRGANGYTF. Here the CDR3 DNA reads TGTGCCAGCAGTGGTTACAGGGGAGCCAATGGCTACACCTTC.

This clone turned up a few times. The genes are TRBV6-4 and TRBJ2-3, with 10 nucleotides matching TRBD2. The V gene end was trimmed by 6 bases and the J gene end by 6 bases; junction bases not matched to a gene: 12. CDR3 size: 16 residues. Per the germline V gene, CDR1 is MRHNA and CDR2 is SNTAGT. The CDR3 here is CASSPLIAGGADTQYF. For the CDR3, the DNA is TGTGCCAGCAGCCCTTTGATAGCGGGAGGTGCGGATACGCAGTATTTT.

The CDR3 region is CASSPDRYSNQPQHF. In nucleotides, the CDR3 is TGTGCCAGCAGCCCCGACAGATATAGCAATCAGCCCCAGCATTTT. The chain couples TRBV4-2 to TRBJ1-5, with D perhaps matching TRBD1 (5 bases). The CDR3 contains 15 residues. The germline V gene has CDR1 LGHNA and CDR2 YNFKEQ. V shed 4 bases and J shed 0 bases, with 10 bases lying between them.

V and J are TRBV30 and TRBJ2-7, with a tentative D call TRBD2 (6 bases). The V gene lost 1 base and the J gene lost 7 bases, with 14 bases spanning the gap. Germline CDR1 GTSNPN, CDR2 SVGIG (reference sequence). The CDR3 covers 13 residues. CDR3 loop: CAWSGTTSFEQYF. The CDR3 nucleotides read TGTGCCTGGAGTGGGACTACCAGTTTTGAGCAGTACTTC.

V and J are TRBV27 and TRBJ1-5; 7 bases agree with TRBD1. CDR1 and CDR2 (germline): MNHEY, SMNVEV (reference sequence). The ends lost 6 bases at V and 4 bases at J; junction bases unmatched: 6. The CDR3 covers 14 residues. For the CDR3, the DNA is TGTGCCAGCAGGATGACAGGGTTTAATCAGCCCCAGCATTTT. Amino acid sequence: CASRMTGFNQPQHF.

The chain carries TRBV11-2 and TRBJ1-1; D may be TRBD1 (5 bases). Germline lookup yields CDR1 SGHAT and CDR2 FQNNGV. The CDR3 has 15 residues. V was pared by 5 bases and J by 4 bases, with 17 bases between. Written as DNA, the CDR3 is TGTGCCAGCAGCCCCCAGGGCTGGTATGGCACTGAAGCTTTCTTT. It codes for CASSPQGWYGTEAFF.

The chain combines TRBV5-1 with TRBJ2-3; D might be TRBD2 (6 bases). Per germline, CDR1 SGHRS and CDR2 YFSETQ. V gave up 6 bases and J gave up 2 bases, with 13 bases separating them. This CDR3 is 14 amino acids long. Here the CDR3 DNA reads TGCGCCAGCACTGAGGGGACTCTCACAGATACGCAGTATTTT. Residues: CASTEGTLTDTQYF.

This clone was observed at least ten times. The rearrangement links TRBV7-3 to TRBJ2-7, with TRBD1 matching 11 bases. Germline V CDR1 and CDR2: SGHTA, FQGTGA. Trimming removed 5 bases from V and 5 bases from J; junction bases left unmatched: 8. The CDR3 is made up of 15 amino acids. CDR3: CASSDRTGGQNEQYF. CDR3 coding DNA: TGTGCCAGCAGCGACCGGACAGGGGGCCAAAACGAGCAGTACTTC.

In this sample, this clone turned up once. The V and J genes are TRBV2 and TRBJ2-1; 8 bases align to TRBD2. Losses at the gene ends were 5 bases for V and 6 bases for J; bases not matched to a gene: 9. The CDR3 consists of 15 residues. In germline, CDR1 is SNHLY, CDR2 FYNNEI. The CDR3 sequence: CASSPLGLAGNEQFF. The CDR3 nucleotides read TGTGCCAGCAGTCCGTTGGGTCTAGCGGGCAATGAGCAGTTCTTC.

This clone was counted a single time. The chain employs TRBV5-4 and TRBJ2-7; 10 nucleotides align to TRBD2. V gave up 0 bases and J gave up 3 bases; unmatched junction bases: 6. Germline V gene sequence: CDR1 SGHNT, CDR2 YYREEE (reference sequence). The CDR3 is 16 residues long. This chain's CDR3 is CASSLGSSGRNYEQYF. In DNA form, the CDR3 reads TGTGCCAGCAGCTTGGGAAGTAGCGGGAGGAACTACGAGCAGTACTTC.

This chain connects TRBV5-4 to TRBJ1-3; the match to TRBD1 covers 7 bases. Germline lookup yields CDR1 SGHNT and CDR2 YYREEE (reference sequence). The CDR3 has 15 residues. The V and J ends lost 4 bases and 2 bases, in that order; junction bases with no gene match: 6. The DNA for the CDR3 is TGTGCCAGCAGCCTTAAGACAGGGCCTGGAAACACCATATATTTT. This translates into CASSLKTGPGNTIYF.

The chain joins TRBV2 to TRBJ2-7; TRBD1 is a possible D gene (6 bases). The V end was cut by 6 bases, the J end by 0 bases, with 12 bases between. The CDR3 length is 14 residues. Germline CDR1 SNHLY, CDR2 FYNNEI. DNA for the CDR3: TGTGCCAGCAGCGACAGGTCCTTCTCCTACGAGCAGTACTTC. This encodes CASSDRSFSYEQYF. The full variable domain, in which reference TRBV2 and TRBJ2-7 provide the parts outside the CDR3, is EPEVTQTPSHQVTQMGQEVILRCVPISNHLYFYWYRQILGQKVEFLVSFYNNEISEKSEIFDDQFSVERPDGSNFTLKIRSTKLEDSAMYFCASSDRSFSYEQYFGPGTRLTVT.

The genes are TRBV5-1 and TRBJ1-1; D not resolved. Deletions cut 4 bases from V and 6 bases from J, with 13 bases between. CDR3 size: 13 residues. The germline V gene has CDR1 SGHRS and CDR2 YFSETQ. CDR3 loop: CASSPQSGAEAFF. CDR3 in DNA: TGCGCCAGCAGCCCTCAGAGCGGGGCTGAAGCTTTCTTT.

This chain joins TRBV10-1 and TRBJ2-5, with TRBD1 identical over 10 bases. The CDR3 contains 15 residues. V dropped 10 bases and J dropped 5; count of bases not matched to a gene: 13. CDR1 is WNHNN and CDR2 is SYGVQD in the germline V gene (reference sequence). The CDR3 DNA reads TGCGCCACGACGCCCGGGACAGGGGTTGGGGAGACCCAGTACTTC. Its protein product is CATTPGTGVGETQYF.

The chain joins TRBV19 to TRBJ1-5; 7 bases are a match to TRBD1. The V gene end was trimmed by 10 bases and the J gene end by 3 bases; junction bases not matched to a gene: 9. The CDR3 contains 14 residues. The V gene's germline CDR1 is LNHDA and CDR2 SQIVND (reference sequence). In DNA, the CDR3 is TGTGCCACCGGCGGGCAGGGGGTCAATCAGCCCCAGCATTTT. Amino acid sequence: CATGGQGVNQPQHF.

The chain joins TRBV5-1 to TRBJ2-7; D is undetermined. V was trimmed by 0 bases and J by 2 bases, leaving 9 bases between them. Germline CDR1 SGHRS, CDR2 YFSETQ. The CDR3 consists of 14 residues. The CDR3 DNA follows: TGCGCCAGCAGCTTGGACTACCCCGCCTACGAGCAGTACTTC. Amino acid sequence: CASSLDYPAYEQYF.

This sequence joins TRBV10-2 and TRBJ1-1; a weak D match, TRBD1 (6 bases). Trimming removed 3 bases at V and 4 bases at J, with 12 bases between. Germline V CDR1 and CDR2: WSHSY, SAAADI. The length of the CDR3 is 14 residues. The CDR3 region has the DNA TGCGCCAGCAGTGAAGGCACAGGGTTCACTGAAGCTTTCTTT. Its protein is CASSEGTGFTEAFF.

This chain connects TRBV6-5 to TRBJ2-7; D may be TRBD1 (6 bases). This CDR3 has 14 amino acids. The V end was cut by 6 bases, the J end by 5 bases, with 17 bases between. Germline V gene lookup returns CDR1 MNHEY and CDR2 SVGAGI. Written as DNA, the CDR3 is TGTGCCAGCAGCATCCACAGGGCCCGAGACGAGCAGTACTTC. Its translation is CASSIHRARDEQYF.

This clone was seen a few times. V usage is TRBV25-1 and J usage is TRBJ2-2; TRBD1 aligns across 8 bases. Germline V gene sequence: CDR1 MGHDK, CDR2 SYGVNS. J gave up 4 bases and V 3 bases, and 4 bases lay outside the gene matches. This CDR3 has 15 amino acids. Here the CDR3 DNA reads TGTGCCAGCAGTGACAGGGGGCGCGTCACCGGGGAGCTGTTTTTT. Translating it yields CASSDRGRVTGELFF.

CDR3 sequence reads: CAWSTGQPNEKLFF. For the CDR3, the DNA is TGTGCCTGGAGTACAGGACAGCCTAATGAAAAACTGTTTTTT. The rearrangement uses TRBV30 and TRBJ1-4, with a tentative D call TRBD1 (6 bases). V gave up 2 bases and J gave up 3 bases, with 10 bases separating them. Germline CDR1 reads GTSNPN; CDR2 reads SVGIG (reference sequence). CDR3 length: 14 residues.

J is TRBJ2-3 and V is TRBV7-3, with TRBD1 as a possible D gene (5 bases). Germline V lookup: CDR1 SGHTA, CDR2 FQGTGA. The CDR3 runs to 15 residues. Trimming left V 1 base short and J 2 bases short, with 10 bases between. The CDR3 loop reads CASSLKGWDTDTQYF. The DNA of the CDR3 is TGTGCCAGCAGCTTAAAGGGGTGGGACACAGATACGCAGTATTTT. Full variable domain (outside the CDR3, taken from reference TRBV7-3 and TRBJ2-3): GAGVSQTPSNKVTEKGKYVELRCDPISGHTALYWYRQSLGQGPEFLIYFQGTGAADDSGLPNDRFFAVRPEGSVSTLKIQRTERGDSAVYLCASSLKGWDTDTQYFGPGTRLTVL.